This entry is about one T cell receptor beta chain. Antigen: not known. This sample is part of a study of cytomegalovirus exposure and HLA in healthy donors. The study's findings and limits: The authors listed 150 to 200 TCR beta chains as cytomegalovirus-associated.

Clones were sequenced by immunoSEQ multiplex PCR, and TCRdb holds only the in-frame ones, with some missing. Of 200,000 to 300,000 clones in the sample, about 87% were seen once. V lost 1 base and J lost 3, with 21 bases in between. Looked up from germline, CDR1 is MNHEY and CDR2 is SMNVEV (reference sequence). CDR3 size: 18 residues. Sequencing was performed on PBMCs. This receptor was identified in a man aged 18 to 30 in good health and CMV-seronegative. The V gene is TRBV27, the J gene TRBJ2-5; the D gene is possibly TRBD1 (6 bases). The CDR3 protein is CASSLFPLQGPTEETQYF. In DNA form, the CDR3 reads TGTGCCAGCAGTTTATTCCCCTTACAGGGTCCGACCGAAGAGACCCAGTACTTC.